This TCR beta chain is drawn from a study of blood T cell repertoires in COVID-19. Overall study: PBMCs, B-cell-depleted T cells, or T cells provided the cDNA or gDNA that made up the material.

Deletions cut 7 bases from V and 2 bases from J, with 10 bases between. Germline CDR1 reads LNHDA; CDR2 reads SQIVND (reference sequence). This CDR3 spans 13 amino acids. Authors' methods: Estimation of nucleated cell counts was performed using reference gene primer amplification. Clones were read by immunoSEQ multiplex PCR, and TCRdb kept only the in-frame ones, dropping some. D and trimming come from the DNA, and the V and J calls and clone size come from that table. The table has 130,000 or so clones, 80% to 90% seen once; the top ten hold 25% to 30%. Sequencing was done on a sample of peripheral blood. The V and J genes are TRBV19 and TRBJ2-3; D gene ambiguous. This TCR derives from a man aged 65 to 85 with active or convalescent COVID-19. The CDR3 sequence is CASTNPNTDTQYF. The CDR3 DNA reads as TGTGCCAGTACCAATCCCAACACAGATACGCAGTATTTT.